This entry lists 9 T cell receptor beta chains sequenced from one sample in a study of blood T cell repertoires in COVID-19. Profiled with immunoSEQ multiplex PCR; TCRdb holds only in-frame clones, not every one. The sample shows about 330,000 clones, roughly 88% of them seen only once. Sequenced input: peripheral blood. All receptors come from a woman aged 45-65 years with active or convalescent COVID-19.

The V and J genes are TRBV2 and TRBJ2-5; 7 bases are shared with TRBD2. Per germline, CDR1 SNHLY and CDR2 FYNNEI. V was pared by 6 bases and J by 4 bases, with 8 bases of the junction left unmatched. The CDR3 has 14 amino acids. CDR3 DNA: TGTGCCAGCAGGGAGGGAGCGGGGAGAGAGACCCAGTACTTC. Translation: CASREGAGRETQYF.

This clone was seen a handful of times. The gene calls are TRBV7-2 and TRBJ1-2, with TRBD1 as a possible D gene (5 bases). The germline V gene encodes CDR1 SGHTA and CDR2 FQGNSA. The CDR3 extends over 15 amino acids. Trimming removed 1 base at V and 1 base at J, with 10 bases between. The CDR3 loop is CASSLDSGNNYGYTF. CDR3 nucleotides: TGTGCCAGCAGCTTAGACTCAGGGAATAACTATGGCTACACCTTC.

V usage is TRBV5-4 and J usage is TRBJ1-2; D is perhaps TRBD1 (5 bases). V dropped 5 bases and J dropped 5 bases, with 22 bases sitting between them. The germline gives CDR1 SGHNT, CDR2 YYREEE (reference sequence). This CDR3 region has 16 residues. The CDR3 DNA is TGTGCCAGCAGTCAGGAGGGGCAATTGGGCGGGTATGGCTACACCTTC. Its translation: CASSQEGQLGGYGYTF.

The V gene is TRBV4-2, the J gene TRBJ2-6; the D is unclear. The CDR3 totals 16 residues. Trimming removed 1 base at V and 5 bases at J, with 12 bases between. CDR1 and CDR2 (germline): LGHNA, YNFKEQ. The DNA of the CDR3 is TGTGCCAGCAGCCAAGGAGAGGTCCGGTGGGCCAACGTCCTGACTTTC. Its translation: CASSQGEVRWANVLTF.

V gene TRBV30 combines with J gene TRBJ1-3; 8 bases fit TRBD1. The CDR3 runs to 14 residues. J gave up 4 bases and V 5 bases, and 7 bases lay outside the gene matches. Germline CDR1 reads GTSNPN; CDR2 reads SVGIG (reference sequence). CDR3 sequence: CAWYQGAGGNTIYF. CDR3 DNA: TGTGCCTGGTACCAGGGGGCGGGAGGAAACACCATATATTTT.

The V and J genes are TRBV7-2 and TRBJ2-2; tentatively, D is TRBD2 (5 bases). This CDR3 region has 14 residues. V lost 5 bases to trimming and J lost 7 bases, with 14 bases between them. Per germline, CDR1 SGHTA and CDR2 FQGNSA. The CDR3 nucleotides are TGTGCCAGCAGCCAGGACTCCCTTAGCGGGGAGCTGTTTTTT. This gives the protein CASSQDSLSGELFF.

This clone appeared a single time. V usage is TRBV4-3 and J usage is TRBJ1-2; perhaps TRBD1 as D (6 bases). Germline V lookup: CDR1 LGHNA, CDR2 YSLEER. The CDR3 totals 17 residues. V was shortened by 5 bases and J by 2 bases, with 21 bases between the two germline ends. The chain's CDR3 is CASSLRDGPGDNYGYTF. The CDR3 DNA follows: TGCGCCAGCAGCTTAAGGGATGGGCCAGGGGACAACTATGGCTACACCTTC.

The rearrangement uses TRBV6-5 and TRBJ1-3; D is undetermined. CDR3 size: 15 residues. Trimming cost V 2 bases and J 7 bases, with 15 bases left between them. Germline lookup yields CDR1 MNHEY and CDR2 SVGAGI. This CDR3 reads CASSYTPGRENTIYF. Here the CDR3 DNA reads TGTGCCAGCAGTTACACCCCGGGTAGGGAGAACACCATATATTTT.

The DNA of the CDR3 is TGTGCCAGCAGCTTCCTGACAGGAGCTACCTACGAGCAGTACTTC. Translated: CASSFLTGATYEQYF. The chain has TRBV11-2 and TRBJ2-7, with D possibly TRBD1 on 6 matching bases. This CDR3 is built from 15 residues. Trimming took 3 bases from V and 2 from J, leaving 14 bases between them. CDR1 and CDR2 (germline): SGHAT, FQNNGV. The entire variable domain, with the rest obtained from reference TRBV11-2 and TRBJ2-7, is as follows: EAGVAQSPRYKIIEKRQSVAFWCNPISGHATLYWYQQILGQGPKLLIQFQNNGVVDDSQLPKDRFSAERLKGVDSTLKIQPAKLEDSAVYLCASSFLTGATYEQYFGPGTRLTVT.